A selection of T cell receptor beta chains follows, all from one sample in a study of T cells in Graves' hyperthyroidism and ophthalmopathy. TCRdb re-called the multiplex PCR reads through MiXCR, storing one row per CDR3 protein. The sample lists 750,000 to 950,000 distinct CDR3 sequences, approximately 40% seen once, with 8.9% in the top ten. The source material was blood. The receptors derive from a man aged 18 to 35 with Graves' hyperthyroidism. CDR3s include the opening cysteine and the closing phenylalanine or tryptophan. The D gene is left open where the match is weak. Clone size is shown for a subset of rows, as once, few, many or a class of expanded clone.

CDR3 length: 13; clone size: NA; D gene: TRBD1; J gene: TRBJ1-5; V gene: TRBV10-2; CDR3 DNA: TGTGCCACCGGGACAGGGAACGATCAGCCCCAGCATTTT; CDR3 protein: CATGTGNDQPQHF
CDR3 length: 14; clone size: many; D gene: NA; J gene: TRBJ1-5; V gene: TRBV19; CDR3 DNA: TGTGCCAGTAGTAGGGCGGATAGCAATCAGCCCCAGCATTTT; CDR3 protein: CASSRADSNQPQHF
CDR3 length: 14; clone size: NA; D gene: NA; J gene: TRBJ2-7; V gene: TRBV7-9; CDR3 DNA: TGTGCCAGCAGCTCAGAAGCCAGGGGTGACGAGCAGTACTTC; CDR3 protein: CASSSEARGDEQYF
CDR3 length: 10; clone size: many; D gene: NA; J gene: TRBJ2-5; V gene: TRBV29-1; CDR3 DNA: TGCAGCGTTGAATCGGAGACCCAGTACTTC; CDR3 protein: CSVESETQYF
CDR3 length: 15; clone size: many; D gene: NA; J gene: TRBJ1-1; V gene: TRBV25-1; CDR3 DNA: TGTGCCAGCAGTGAACGGTCGGCAGGGCGAACTGAAGCTTTCTTT; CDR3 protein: CASSERSAGRTEAFF
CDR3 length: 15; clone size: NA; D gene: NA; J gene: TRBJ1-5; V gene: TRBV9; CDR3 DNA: TGTGCCAGCAGCGTAGGGGACTTTAGCAATCAGCCCCAGCATTTT; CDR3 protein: CASSVGDFSNQPQHF
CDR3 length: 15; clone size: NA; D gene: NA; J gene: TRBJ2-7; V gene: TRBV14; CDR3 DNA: TGTGCCAGCAGCCAATTTGGGGGGAAGGTACACGAGCAGTACTTC; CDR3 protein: CASSQFGGKVHEQYF
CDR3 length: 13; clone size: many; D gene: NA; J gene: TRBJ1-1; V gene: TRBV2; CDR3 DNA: TGTGCCAGCAGTGTAGGGGCCGAAATTGAAGCTTTCTTT; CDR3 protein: CASSVGAEIEAFF
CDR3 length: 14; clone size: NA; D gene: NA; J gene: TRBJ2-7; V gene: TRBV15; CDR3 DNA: TGTGCCACCAGCGGAAAATGGGGCTCCTACGAGCAGTACTTC; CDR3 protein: CATSGKWGSYEQYF
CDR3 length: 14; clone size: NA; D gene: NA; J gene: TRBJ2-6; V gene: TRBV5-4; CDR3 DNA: TGTGCCACCACTACAGGTGGTGGGGCCAACGTCCTGACTTTC; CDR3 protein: CATTTGGGANVLTF
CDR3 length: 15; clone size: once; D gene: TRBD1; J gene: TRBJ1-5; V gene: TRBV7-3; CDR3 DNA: TGTGCCAGCAGACAGGAAGGGGGCTCCAATCAGCCCCGGCATTTT; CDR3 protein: CASRQEGGSNQPRHF
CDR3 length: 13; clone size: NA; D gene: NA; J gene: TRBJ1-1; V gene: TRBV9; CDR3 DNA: TGTGCCAGCAGCGTCCAGGGGAAAACTGAAGCTTTCTTT; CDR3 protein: CASSVQGKTEAFF
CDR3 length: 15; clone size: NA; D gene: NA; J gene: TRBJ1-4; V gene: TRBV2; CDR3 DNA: TGTGCCAACGGGAGAACAGGCCTGAGCTCTGGAAAACTGTTTTTT; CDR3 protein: CANGRTGLSSGKLFF
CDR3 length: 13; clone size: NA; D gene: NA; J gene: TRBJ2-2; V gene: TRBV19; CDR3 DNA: TGTGCCAGTCAAATGGTGGGGGTCGGGGAGCTGTTTTTT; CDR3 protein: CASQMVGVGELFF
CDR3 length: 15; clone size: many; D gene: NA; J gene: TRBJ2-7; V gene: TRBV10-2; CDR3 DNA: TGCGCCAGCAAGGGACATAACAGGGAAACCTACGAGCAGTACTTC; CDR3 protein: CASKGHNRETYEQYF
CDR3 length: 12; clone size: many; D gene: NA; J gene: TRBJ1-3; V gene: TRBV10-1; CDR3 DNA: TGCGCCAGCATGGGTTCGGGAAACACCATATATTTT; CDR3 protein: CASMGSGNTIYF
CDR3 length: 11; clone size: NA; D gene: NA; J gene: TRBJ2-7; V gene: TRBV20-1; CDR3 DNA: TGCAGTGCTAGAGAGGGGGGCGAGCAGTACTTC; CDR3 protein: CSAREGGEQYF
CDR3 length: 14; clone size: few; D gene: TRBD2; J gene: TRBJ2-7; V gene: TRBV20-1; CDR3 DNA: TGCAGTGCTAGAGAGGGGACTACCCACTACGAGCAGTACTTC; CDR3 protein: CSAREGTTHYEQYF
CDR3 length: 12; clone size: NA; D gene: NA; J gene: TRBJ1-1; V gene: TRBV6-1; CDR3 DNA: TGTGCCACCCATATGGGGCTTGGTGAAGCTTTCTTT; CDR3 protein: CATHMGLGEAFF
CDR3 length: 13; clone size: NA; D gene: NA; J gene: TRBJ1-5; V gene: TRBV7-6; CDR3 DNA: TGTGCCAGCAGCCGGGTACAGGGAGAGCCCCAGCATTTT; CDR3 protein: CASSRVQGEPQHF
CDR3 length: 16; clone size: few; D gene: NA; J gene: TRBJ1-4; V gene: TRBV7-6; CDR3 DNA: TGTGCCAGCAGCCCGGTGATTTGGGGGCGGAATGAAAAACTGTTTTTT; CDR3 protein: CASSPVIWGRNEKLFF
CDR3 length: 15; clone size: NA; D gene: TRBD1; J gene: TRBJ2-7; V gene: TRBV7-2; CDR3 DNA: TGTGCCAGCAGCTTAAACGGGACAGCAGCTCACGAGCAGTACTTC; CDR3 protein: CASSLNGTAAHEQYF
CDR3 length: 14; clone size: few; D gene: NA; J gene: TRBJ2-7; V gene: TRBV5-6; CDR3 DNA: TGTGCCAGCAGCTTGGACAGGGAGAGATACGAGCAGTACTTC; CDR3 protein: CASSLDRERYEQYF
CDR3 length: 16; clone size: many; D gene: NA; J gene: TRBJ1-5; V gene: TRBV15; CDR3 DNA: TGTGCCACCAGCAGAGATAGCCGAGCAAGCAATCAGCCCCAGCATTTT; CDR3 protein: CATSRDSRASNQPQHF
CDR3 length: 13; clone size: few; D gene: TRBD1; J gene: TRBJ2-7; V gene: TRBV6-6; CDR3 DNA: TGTGCCAGCAGTGCGATGACAGGGTCCGAGCAGTACTTC; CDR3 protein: CASSAMTGSEQYF
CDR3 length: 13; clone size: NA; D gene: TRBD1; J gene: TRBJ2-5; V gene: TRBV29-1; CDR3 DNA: TGCAGCGTTGAGCAGGGGGCAGGGTATACCCAGTACTTC; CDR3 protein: CSVEQGAGYTQYF
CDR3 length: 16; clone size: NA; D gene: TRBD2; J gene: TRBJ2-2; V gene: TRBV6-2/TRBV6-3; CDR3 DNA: TGTGCCAGCAGACTGGGACTAGCGGGAGGGGCCGGGGAGCTGTTTTTT; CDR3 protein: CASRLGLAGGAGELFF
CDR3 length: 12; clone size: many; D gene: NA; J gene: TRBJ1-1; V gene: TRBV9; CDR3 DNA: TGTGCCAGCAGCCCAACGGAGGTTGAAGCTTTCTTT; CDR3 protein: CASSPTEVEAFF
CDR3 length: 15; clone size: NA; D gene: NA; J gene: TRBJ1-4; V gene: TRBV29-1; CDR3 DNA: TGCAGCGTTGAAGCCCGGGGGGAAGACGGTGAAAAACTGTTTTTT; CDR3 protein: CSVEARGEDGEKLFF
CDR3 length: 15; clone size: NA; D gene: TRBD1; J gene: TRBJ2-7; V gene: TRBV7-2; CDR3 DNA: TGTGCCAGCAGCTCATGGACAGGAGATACCTACGAGCAGTACTTC; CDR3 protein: CASSSWTGDTYEQYF
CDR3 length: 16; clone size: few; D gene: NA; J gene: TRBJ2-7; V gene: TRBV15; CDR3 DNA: TGTGCCACCAGCAGCCTTGGACCGAGCCCTGCCTACGAGCAGTACTTC; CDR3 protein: CATSSLGPSPAYEQYF
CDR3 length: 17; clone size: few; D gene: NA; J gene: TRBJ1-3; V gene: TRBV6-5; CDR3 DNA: TGTGCCAGCAGTTACCTAGGGACGCCCCACGTGCCGGGCACCATATATTTT; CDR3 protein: CASSYLGTPHVPGTIYF
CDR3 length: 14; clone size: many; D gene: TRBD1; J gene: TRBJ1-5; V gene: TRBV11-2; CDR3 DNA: TGTGCCAGCAGCTCGACAGGGATCAATCAGCCCCAGCATTTT; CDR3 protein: CASSSTGINQPQHF
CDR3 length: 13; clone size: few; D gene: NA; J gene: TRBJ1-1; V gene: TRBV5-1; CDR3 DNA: TGCGCCAGCAGCTTGGATGCCGGGGGCGGTGCTTTCTTT; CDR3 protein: CASSLDAGGGAFF
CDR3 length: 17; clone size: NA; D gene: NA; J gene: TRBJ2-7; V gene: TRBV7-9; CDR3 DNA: TGTGCCAGCAGCCCCTCCGGGCGCCAGGGCTACTCCTACGAGCAGTACTTC; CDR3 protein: CASSPSGRQGYSYEQYF
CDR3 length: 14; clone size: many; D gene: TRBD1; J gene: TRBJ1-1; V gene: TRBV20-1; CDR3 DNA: TGCAGTGCTAGAAGTAGGGGGCCCACCACTGAAGCTTTCTTT; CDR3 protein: CSARSRGPTTEAFF